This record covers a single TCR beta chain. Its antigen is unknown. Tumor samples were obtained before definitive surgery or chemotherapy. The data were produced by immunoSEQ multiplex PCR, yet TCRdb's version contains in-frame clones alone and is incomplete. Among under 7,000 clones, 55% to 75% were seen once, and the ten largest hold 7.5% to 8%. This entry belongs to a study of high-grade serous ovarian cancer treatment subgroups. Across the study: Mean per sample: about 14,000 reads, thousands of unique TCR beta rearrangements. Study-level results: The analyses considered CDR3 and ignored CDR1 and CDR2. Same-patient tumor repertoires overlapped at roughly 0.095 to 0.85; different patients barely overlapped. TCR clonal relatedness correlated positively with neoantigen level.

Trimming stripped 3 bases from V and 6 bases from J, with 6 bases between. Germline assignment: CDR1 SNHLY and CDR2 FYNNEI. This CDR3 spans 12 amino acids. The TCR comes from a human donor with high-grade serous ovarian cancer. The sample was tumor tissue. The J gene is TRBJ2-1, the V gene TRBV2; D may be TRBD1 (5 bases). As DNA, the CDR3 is TGTGCCAGCAGTGACAGGGTCAATGAGCAGTTCTTC. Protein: CASSDRVNEQFF.